This passage covers 23 T cell receptor beta chains from one sample sequenced in a study of T cells in Graves' hyperthyroidism and ophthalmopathy. Amplification of TCR beta CDR3 regions was performed using RNA transcripts as template. HTBI primers were used for first-round RT-PCR of the TCR CDR3. TCRdb independently ran MiXCR on the multiplex PCR reads; one entry per CDR3 protein. The table shows about 350,000 distinct CDR3 sequences, with about 18% occurring only once. What was sequenced was blood. Every receptor here comes from a woman in her twenties or thirties with Graves' hyperthyroidism that later progressed to Graves' ophthalmopathy.

This clonotype has just a few counts. The rearrangement links TRBV18 to TRBJ1-1; D may be TRBD1 (6 bases). The ends were cut back, 6 bases at V and 0 bases at J, with 20 bases in the middle. The germline CDR1 and CDR2 sequences are KGHSH and LQKENI. This CDR3 is built from 17 residues. This CDR3 reads CASSQLQGRGVNTEAFF. CDR3 in DNA: TGTGCCAGCTCGCAATTGCAGGGGCGTGGGGTGAACACTGAAGCTTTCTTT.

This clonotype was counted ten times or more. The V call is TRBV5-5, the J call TRBJ1-2; D remains ambiguous. From germline, CDR1 is SGHKS and CDR2 YYEKEE (reference sequence). The V and J ends lost 4 bases and 8 bases respectively, with 12 bases between them. The CDR3 totals 12 residues. The DNA of the CDR3 is TGTGCCAGCAGCCACAGACTAGAAGGCTACACCTTC. This codes for CASSHRLEGYTF.

This chain connects TRBV5-1 to TRBJ2-3; TRBD2 matches at 9 bases. V shed 0 bases and J 2 bases; nucleotides not matched to a gene: 7. The CDR3 covers 17 residues. Germline V gives CDR1 SGHRS, CDR2 YFSETQ. The DNA for the CDR3 is TGCGCCAGCAGCTTGGAAAGGCTAGCGGGGTACACAGATACGCAGTATTTT. It translates to CASSLERLAGYTDTQYF.

This clonotype was seen at least ten times. The genes are TRBV20-1 and TRBJ2-1; 7 positions agree with TRBD2. V shed 6 bases and J 0 bases; nucleotides not matched to a gene: 8. CDR3 size: 15 residues. Per the germline V gene, CDR1 is DFQATT and CDR2 is SNEGSKA (reference sequence). CDR3 coding DNA: TGCAGTGCGAGCCAGCGGGGAAGCTCCTACAATGAGCAGTTCTTC. As protein: CSASQRGSSYNEQFF.

This chain links TRBV9 with TRBJ1-2, with unresolved D. The length of the CDR3 is 15 residues. Deletions cut 0 bases from V and 0 bases from J, with 9 bases between. Germline-derived CDR1 and CDR2 are SGDLS and YYNGEE. The CDR3 loop reads CASSVGAAANYGYTF. The CDR3 DNA sequence: TGTGCCAGCAGCGTAGGCGCAGCAGCTAACTATGGCTACACCTTC.

This clonotype was seen many times. The chain is built from TRBV12-3 or TRBV12-4 and TRBJ1-1; D is unresolved. Between the trimmed V and J ends, which lost 0 bases and 0 bases, there was a span of 5 bases. The CDR3 contains 14 residues. The CDR3 loop reads CASSLAGVNTEAFF. CDR3 nucleotides: TGTGCCAGCAGTTTAGCTGGGGTGAACACTGAAGCTTTCTTT.

The sample holds many counts of this clonotype. The CDR3 reads CASSLDGAGGSYEQYF. Here the CDR3 DNA reads TGCGCCAGCAGCTTGGACGGGGCAGGGGGATCCTACGAGCAGTACTTC. The V gene is TRBV5-1, the J gene TRBJ2-7, with 7 bases matching TRBD1. CDR3 size: 16 residues. Germline V gives CDR1 SGHRS, CDR2 YFSETQ. J gave up 1 base and V 0 bases, and 7 bases lay outside the gene matches. Using reference TRBV5-1 and TRBJ2-7 for the parts outside the CDR3, the full variable domain is KAGVTQTPRYLIKTRGQQVTLSCSPISGHRSVSWYQQTPGQGLQFLFEYFSETQRNKGNFPGRFSGRQFSNSRSEMNVSTLELGDSALYLCASSLDGAGGSYEQYFGPGTRLTVT.

In its sample, this clonotype was seen many times. The chain employs TRBV24-1 and TRBJ1-5; D call uncertain. CDR1 and CDR2 from the germline V gene are KGHDR and SFDVKD. The ends were cut back, 5 bases at V and 1 base at J, with 5 bases in the middle. This CDR3 is built from 13 residues. The CDR3: CATSAGSNQPQHF. CDR3 bases: TGTGCCACCAGTGCCGGAAGCAATCAGCCCCAGCATTTT.

In its sample, this clonotype was seen a few times. Since no conserved phenylalanine or tryptophan closes the CDR3, a read error is the likely cause. The V and J genes are TRBV6-2 or TRBV6-3 and TRBJ1-1; D gene unclear. The CDR3 length is 15 residues. V was clipped by 0 bases and J by 5 bases, with 13 bases between them. Germline lookup yields CDR1 MNHEY and CDR2 SVGEGT. The CDR3 DNA is TGTGCCAGCAGTTACTCGATTGGGGTAGGAACTGAAGCTTTCCTT. Translated, it gives CASSYSIGVGTEAFL.

The table lists this clonotype with many counts. The chain employs TRBV3-1 and TRBJ2-7; TRBD1 agrees at 7 bases. V lost 10 bases to trimming and J lost 3 bases; unmatched junction nucleotides: 9. The CDR3 covers 13 residues. The V gene's germline CDR1 is LGHDT and CDR2 YNNKEL (reference sequence). CDR3 loop: CATKTGPVYEQYF. CDR3 nucleotide sequence: TGTGCCACAAAGACAGGGCCGGTCTACGAGCAGTACTTC.

This clonotype was detected a few times. The J gene is TRBJ2-5, the V gene TRBV27; 12 bases are a match to TRBD2. Germline assignment: CDR1 MNHEY and CDR2 SMNVEV (reference sequence). V dropped 6 bases and J dropped 4; count of bases not matched to a gene: 9. The CDR3 totals 16 residues. The DNA of the CDR3 is TGTGCCAGCAGCCCAAGTCCGGGACTAGCGGGAGAGACCCAGTACTTC. It is translated as CASSPSPGLAGETQYF.

V is TRBV10-3 and J is TRBJ2-5; the D gene is possibly TRBD1 (5 bases). The CDR3 is made up of 13 amino acids. The germline V gene has CDR1 ENHRY and CDR2 SYGVKD. The V end lost 2 bases, the J end lost 3 bases, and 7 bases lay between the germline ends. CDR3 residues: CAISEQTEETQYF. The DNA of the CDR3 is TGTGCCATCAGTGAGCAGACAGAAGAGACCCAGTACTTC.

In this sample, this clonotype turned up many times. CDR3 nucleotide sequence: TGTGCCACCAGCTATGGGGGCCGGCAAGAGACCCAGTACTTC. This codes for CATSYGGRQETQYF. The chain joins TRBV15 to TRBJ2-5; TRBD1 is a possible D gene (6 bases). Germline V gene data show CDR1 as LNHNV and CDR2 as YYDKDF (reference sequence). V lost 5 bases and J 2 bases, leaving 12 bases between the germline ends. The CDR3 sequence is 14 residues long.

This clonotype occurred many times. The gene calls are TRBV12-3 or TRBV12-4 and TRBJ2-1; tentatively, D is TRBD1 (6 bases). The V end was cut by 4 bases, the J end by 7 bases, with 23 bases between. This CDR3 comprises 17 residues. CDR3 amino acids: CASSSRPQGMVTNEQFF. CDR3 coding DNA: TGTGCCAGCAGTTCGAGACCACAGGGTATGGTTACAAATGAGCAGTTCTTC.

Ten or more counts support this clonotype. J is TRBJ1-5 and V is TRBV3-1; 7 positions agree with TRBD1. The CDR3 consists of 15 residues. J gave up 1 base and V 2 bases, and 2 bases lay outside the gene matches. Germline V gene sequence: CDR1 LGHDT, CDR2 YNNKEL (reference sequence). The CDR3: CASSQLGQSNQPQHF. Written as DNA, the CDR3 is TGTGCCAGCAGCCAATTGGGACAGAGCAATCAGCCCCAGCATTTT.

CDR3 region: CSARDWKRGDNQPQHF. CDR3 nucleotide sequence: TGCAGTGCTCGTGATTGGAAAAGGGGGGACAATCAGCCCCAGCATTTT. This chain links TRBV20-1 with TRBJ1-5; D is possibly TRBD1 (6 bases). The CDR3 loop spans 16 amino acids. The ends were cut back, 5 bases at V and 3 bases at J, with 20 bases in the middle. Per germline, CDR1 DFQATT and CDR2 SNEGSKA (reference sequence).

This chain joins TRBV24-1 and TRBJ2-3; TRBD2 agrees at 8 bases. CDR3 length: 16 residues. The germline V gene has CDR1 KGHDR and CDR2 SFDVKD. V gave up 0 bases and J gave up 3 bases; unmatched junction bases: 4. CDR3 residues: CATSDLTAGGTDTQYF. CDR3 nucleotide sequence: TGTGCCACCAGTGATTTGACGGCGGGAGGAACAGATACGCAGTATTTT.

The rearrangement links TRBV19 to TRBJ2-3, with D uncertain. V was cut by 3 bases and J by 1 base, with 8 bases left in between. This CDR3 is built from 14 residues. Germline-derived CDR1 and CDR2 are LNHDA and SQIVND (reference sequence). The CDR3: CASSIPARTDTQYF. CDR3 nucleotide sequence: TGTGCCAGTAGTATCCCCGCCCGCACAGATACGCAGTATTTT.

Notes on this clonotype: Since a much larger clone is just one base distant, this may be a read error. This sequence joins TRBV7-9 and TRBJ2-7; tentatively, D is TRBD2 (5 bases). The germline CDR1 and CDR2 sequences are SEHNR and FQNEAQ (reference sequence). The CDR3 covers 14 residues. The CDR3 coding sequence is TGTGCCAGAAGCTTAGTTAGCGAGGCCCACGAGCAGTACTTC. Its translation: CARSLVSEAHEQYF.

In this sample, this clonotype turned up a few times. The chain links TRBV6-1 to TRBJ2-7; D call uncertain. The germline V and J ends were trimmed by 6 bases and 2 bases, with 11 bases remaining between them. This CDR3 has 13 amino acids. The V gene's germline CDR1 is MNHNS and CDR2 SASEGT. The CDR3 DNA is TGTGCCAGCAGCCACGGACCCCCCTACGAGCAGTACTTC. Translating it yields CASSHGPPYEQYF.

This chain links TRBV5-1 with TRBJ2-1; possibly TRBD2 for D (5 bases). The CDR3 totals 14 residues. CDR1 and CDR2 from the germline V gene are SGHRS and YFSETQ. V lost 3 bases and J lost 6, with 13 bases in between. CDR3 protein: CASSSGFSSNEQFF. Here the CDR3 DNA reads TGCGCCAGCAGCTCGGGGTTCTCGAGCAATGAGCAGTTCTTC.

This clonotype has at least ten counts. This chain uses TRBV20-1 with TRBJ2-1; D gene ambiguous. Germline CDR1 and CDR2: DFQATT and SNEGSKA (reference sequence). This CDR3 contains 13 residues. Trimming pared 6 bases from V and 7 bases from J, leaving 16 bases between. The CDR3 DNA reads TGCAGTGCCTCACGACGTGAGTCAAATGAGCAGTTCTTC. This encodes CSASRRESNEQFF.

V gene TRBV15 combines with J gene TRBJ1-2; D remains unclear. V was shortened by 1 base and J by 0 bases, with 12 bases between the two germline ends. This CDR3 contains 16 residues. CDR1 is LNHNV and CDR2 is YYDKDF in the germline V gene (reference sequence). CDR3 in amino acids: CATSRGPGEANYGYTF. The CDR3 DNA sequence: TGTGCCACCAGCAGAGGACCCGGGGAGGCTAACTATGGCTACACCTTC.